The entry below gives a single TCR beta chain sequence along with its context. Antigen specificity is unknown. The data belong to a study of cytomegalovirus exposure and HLA in healthy donors. Background on the study: Samples from HLA-typed donors yielded approximately 88 million unique TCRs in an early data release.

PCR was performed using 60 Vbeta and 13 Jbeta primers. The method was immunoSEQ multiplex PCR; TCRdb's version includes in-frame clones alone and lacks a portion of them. The top ten clones hold around 3% of a sample with around 170,000 clones, more than 80% of them seen once. Trimming shortened V by 1 base and J by 4 bases, and 15 bases separated the two germline ends. Germline CDR1 SGHAT, CDR2 FQNNGV. The CDR3 is 16 amino acids. Study-level points and caveats: The dataset shows that most TCR sequences were rare, while some public TCRs occurred in many donors. Later analysis identified 16,951 TCR beta sequences associated with HLA alleles, using a false discovery rate threshold of 0.05.

Input material: PBMCs. The chain employs TRBV11-2 and TRBJ2-3, with D possibly TRBD2 on 5 matching bases. This sequence was found in a woman aged 45-65 years in good health and CMV-seropositive. CDR3 nucleotides: TGTGCCAGCAGCTTAGGGCGGGCCAGGCCCCCAGATACGCAGTATTTT. Its translation is CASSLGRARPPDTQYF.